A selection of T cell receptor beta chains follows, all from one sample in a study of graft-versus-host responses after intestinal transplantation. The repertoire was sequenced with immunoSEQ multiplex PCR; TCRdb's copy has only in-frame clones and lacks some. Seen here are 13,000 to 15,000 clones, roughly two fifths observed once, and the top ten hold roughly 1.2%. Source: alloreactive CD4+ T cells from a mixed lymphocyte reaction culture, taken before intestinal transplant. The receptor set was obtained from a human patient who received an intestinal transplant. CDR3s include the opening cysteine and the closing phenylalanine or tryptophan. The order of the fields is CDR3 DNA, CDR3 protein, D gene, clone size, J gene, V gene. D genes are given only for firm matches. Size values are once, few and many counts, or a class for expanded clones, and some rows have none.

CDR3nt: TGCGCCAGCAGCCTTCTCCTGACAGGTGCGAACACTGAAGCTTTCTTT
CDR3aa: CASSLLLTGANTEAFF
d_gene: NA
abundance: NA
j_gene: TRBJ1-1
v_gene: TRBV4-3

CDR3nt: TGTGCCAGCAGCCGCGCCGGTTTGATTCCCGGGACAGTGGTGTTTTTT
CDR3aa: CASSRAGLIPGTVVFF
d_gene: TRBD1
abundance: NA
j_gene: TRBJ2-2
v_gene: TRBV27

CDR3nt: TGCGCCAGCAGTGAGAGAGCCCATTGGACTAGCGGGGGGGCGGGCACAGATACGCAGTATTTT
CDR3aa: CASSERAHWTSGGAGTDTQYF
d_gene: TRBD2
abundance: NA
j_gene: TRBJ2-3
v_gene: TRBV10-1

CDR3nt: TGTGCCAGCTCACCATTTTTGGCCATTAAGGATACGCAGTATTTT
CDR3aa: CASSPFLAIKDTQYF
d_gene: NA
abundance: few
j_gene: TRBJ2-3
v_gene: TRBV18

CDR3nt: TGTGCCAGCAGCTTAAGGGGTCAGGGGCCAGGGGTGAACACTGAAGCTTTCTTT
CDR3aa: CASSLRGQGPGVNTEAFF
d_gene: NA
abundance: NA
j_gene: TRBJ1-1
v_gene: TRBV7-2

CDR3nt: TGTGCCAGCAGCCGTAGACTAGCGGGCTACACAGATACGCAGTATTTT
CDR3aa: CASSRRLAGYTDTQYF
d_gene: TRBD2
abundance: few
j_gene: TRBJ2-3
v_gene: TRBV7-2

CDR3nt: TGCGCCAGCAGCTCGGACAGGGGCTATGGCTACACCTTC
CDR3aa: CASSSDRGYGYTF
d_gene: TRBD1
abundance: few
j_gene: TRBJ1-2
v_gene: TRBV5-1

CDR3nt: TGTGCCAGCAGCATGTTAGCGGGGATCGGGGAGACCCAGTACTTC
CDR3aa: CASSMLAGIGETQYF
d_gene: TRBD2
abundance: NA
j_gene: TRBJ2-5
v_gene: TRBV7-2

CDR3nt: TGTGCCAGCAGCGTCCGACTAGCGGGGGGGGATACGCAGTATTTT
CDR3aa: CASSVRLAGGDTQYF
d_gene: TRBD2
abundance: few
j_gene: TRBJ2-3
v_gene: TRBV9

CDR3nt: TGTGCCAGCGGTAAAACAGTGGGGAACACTGAAGCTTTCTTT
CDR3aa: CASGKTVGNTEAFF
d_gene: NA
abundance: few
j_gene: TRBJ1-1
v_gene: TRBV6-5

CDR3nt: TGTGCCAGTAGTATATTCGGACAGGGTAATTCACCCCTCCACTTT
CDR3aa: CASSIFGQGNSPLHF
d_gene: TRBD1
abundance: NA
j_gene: TRBJ1-6
v_gene: TRBV19